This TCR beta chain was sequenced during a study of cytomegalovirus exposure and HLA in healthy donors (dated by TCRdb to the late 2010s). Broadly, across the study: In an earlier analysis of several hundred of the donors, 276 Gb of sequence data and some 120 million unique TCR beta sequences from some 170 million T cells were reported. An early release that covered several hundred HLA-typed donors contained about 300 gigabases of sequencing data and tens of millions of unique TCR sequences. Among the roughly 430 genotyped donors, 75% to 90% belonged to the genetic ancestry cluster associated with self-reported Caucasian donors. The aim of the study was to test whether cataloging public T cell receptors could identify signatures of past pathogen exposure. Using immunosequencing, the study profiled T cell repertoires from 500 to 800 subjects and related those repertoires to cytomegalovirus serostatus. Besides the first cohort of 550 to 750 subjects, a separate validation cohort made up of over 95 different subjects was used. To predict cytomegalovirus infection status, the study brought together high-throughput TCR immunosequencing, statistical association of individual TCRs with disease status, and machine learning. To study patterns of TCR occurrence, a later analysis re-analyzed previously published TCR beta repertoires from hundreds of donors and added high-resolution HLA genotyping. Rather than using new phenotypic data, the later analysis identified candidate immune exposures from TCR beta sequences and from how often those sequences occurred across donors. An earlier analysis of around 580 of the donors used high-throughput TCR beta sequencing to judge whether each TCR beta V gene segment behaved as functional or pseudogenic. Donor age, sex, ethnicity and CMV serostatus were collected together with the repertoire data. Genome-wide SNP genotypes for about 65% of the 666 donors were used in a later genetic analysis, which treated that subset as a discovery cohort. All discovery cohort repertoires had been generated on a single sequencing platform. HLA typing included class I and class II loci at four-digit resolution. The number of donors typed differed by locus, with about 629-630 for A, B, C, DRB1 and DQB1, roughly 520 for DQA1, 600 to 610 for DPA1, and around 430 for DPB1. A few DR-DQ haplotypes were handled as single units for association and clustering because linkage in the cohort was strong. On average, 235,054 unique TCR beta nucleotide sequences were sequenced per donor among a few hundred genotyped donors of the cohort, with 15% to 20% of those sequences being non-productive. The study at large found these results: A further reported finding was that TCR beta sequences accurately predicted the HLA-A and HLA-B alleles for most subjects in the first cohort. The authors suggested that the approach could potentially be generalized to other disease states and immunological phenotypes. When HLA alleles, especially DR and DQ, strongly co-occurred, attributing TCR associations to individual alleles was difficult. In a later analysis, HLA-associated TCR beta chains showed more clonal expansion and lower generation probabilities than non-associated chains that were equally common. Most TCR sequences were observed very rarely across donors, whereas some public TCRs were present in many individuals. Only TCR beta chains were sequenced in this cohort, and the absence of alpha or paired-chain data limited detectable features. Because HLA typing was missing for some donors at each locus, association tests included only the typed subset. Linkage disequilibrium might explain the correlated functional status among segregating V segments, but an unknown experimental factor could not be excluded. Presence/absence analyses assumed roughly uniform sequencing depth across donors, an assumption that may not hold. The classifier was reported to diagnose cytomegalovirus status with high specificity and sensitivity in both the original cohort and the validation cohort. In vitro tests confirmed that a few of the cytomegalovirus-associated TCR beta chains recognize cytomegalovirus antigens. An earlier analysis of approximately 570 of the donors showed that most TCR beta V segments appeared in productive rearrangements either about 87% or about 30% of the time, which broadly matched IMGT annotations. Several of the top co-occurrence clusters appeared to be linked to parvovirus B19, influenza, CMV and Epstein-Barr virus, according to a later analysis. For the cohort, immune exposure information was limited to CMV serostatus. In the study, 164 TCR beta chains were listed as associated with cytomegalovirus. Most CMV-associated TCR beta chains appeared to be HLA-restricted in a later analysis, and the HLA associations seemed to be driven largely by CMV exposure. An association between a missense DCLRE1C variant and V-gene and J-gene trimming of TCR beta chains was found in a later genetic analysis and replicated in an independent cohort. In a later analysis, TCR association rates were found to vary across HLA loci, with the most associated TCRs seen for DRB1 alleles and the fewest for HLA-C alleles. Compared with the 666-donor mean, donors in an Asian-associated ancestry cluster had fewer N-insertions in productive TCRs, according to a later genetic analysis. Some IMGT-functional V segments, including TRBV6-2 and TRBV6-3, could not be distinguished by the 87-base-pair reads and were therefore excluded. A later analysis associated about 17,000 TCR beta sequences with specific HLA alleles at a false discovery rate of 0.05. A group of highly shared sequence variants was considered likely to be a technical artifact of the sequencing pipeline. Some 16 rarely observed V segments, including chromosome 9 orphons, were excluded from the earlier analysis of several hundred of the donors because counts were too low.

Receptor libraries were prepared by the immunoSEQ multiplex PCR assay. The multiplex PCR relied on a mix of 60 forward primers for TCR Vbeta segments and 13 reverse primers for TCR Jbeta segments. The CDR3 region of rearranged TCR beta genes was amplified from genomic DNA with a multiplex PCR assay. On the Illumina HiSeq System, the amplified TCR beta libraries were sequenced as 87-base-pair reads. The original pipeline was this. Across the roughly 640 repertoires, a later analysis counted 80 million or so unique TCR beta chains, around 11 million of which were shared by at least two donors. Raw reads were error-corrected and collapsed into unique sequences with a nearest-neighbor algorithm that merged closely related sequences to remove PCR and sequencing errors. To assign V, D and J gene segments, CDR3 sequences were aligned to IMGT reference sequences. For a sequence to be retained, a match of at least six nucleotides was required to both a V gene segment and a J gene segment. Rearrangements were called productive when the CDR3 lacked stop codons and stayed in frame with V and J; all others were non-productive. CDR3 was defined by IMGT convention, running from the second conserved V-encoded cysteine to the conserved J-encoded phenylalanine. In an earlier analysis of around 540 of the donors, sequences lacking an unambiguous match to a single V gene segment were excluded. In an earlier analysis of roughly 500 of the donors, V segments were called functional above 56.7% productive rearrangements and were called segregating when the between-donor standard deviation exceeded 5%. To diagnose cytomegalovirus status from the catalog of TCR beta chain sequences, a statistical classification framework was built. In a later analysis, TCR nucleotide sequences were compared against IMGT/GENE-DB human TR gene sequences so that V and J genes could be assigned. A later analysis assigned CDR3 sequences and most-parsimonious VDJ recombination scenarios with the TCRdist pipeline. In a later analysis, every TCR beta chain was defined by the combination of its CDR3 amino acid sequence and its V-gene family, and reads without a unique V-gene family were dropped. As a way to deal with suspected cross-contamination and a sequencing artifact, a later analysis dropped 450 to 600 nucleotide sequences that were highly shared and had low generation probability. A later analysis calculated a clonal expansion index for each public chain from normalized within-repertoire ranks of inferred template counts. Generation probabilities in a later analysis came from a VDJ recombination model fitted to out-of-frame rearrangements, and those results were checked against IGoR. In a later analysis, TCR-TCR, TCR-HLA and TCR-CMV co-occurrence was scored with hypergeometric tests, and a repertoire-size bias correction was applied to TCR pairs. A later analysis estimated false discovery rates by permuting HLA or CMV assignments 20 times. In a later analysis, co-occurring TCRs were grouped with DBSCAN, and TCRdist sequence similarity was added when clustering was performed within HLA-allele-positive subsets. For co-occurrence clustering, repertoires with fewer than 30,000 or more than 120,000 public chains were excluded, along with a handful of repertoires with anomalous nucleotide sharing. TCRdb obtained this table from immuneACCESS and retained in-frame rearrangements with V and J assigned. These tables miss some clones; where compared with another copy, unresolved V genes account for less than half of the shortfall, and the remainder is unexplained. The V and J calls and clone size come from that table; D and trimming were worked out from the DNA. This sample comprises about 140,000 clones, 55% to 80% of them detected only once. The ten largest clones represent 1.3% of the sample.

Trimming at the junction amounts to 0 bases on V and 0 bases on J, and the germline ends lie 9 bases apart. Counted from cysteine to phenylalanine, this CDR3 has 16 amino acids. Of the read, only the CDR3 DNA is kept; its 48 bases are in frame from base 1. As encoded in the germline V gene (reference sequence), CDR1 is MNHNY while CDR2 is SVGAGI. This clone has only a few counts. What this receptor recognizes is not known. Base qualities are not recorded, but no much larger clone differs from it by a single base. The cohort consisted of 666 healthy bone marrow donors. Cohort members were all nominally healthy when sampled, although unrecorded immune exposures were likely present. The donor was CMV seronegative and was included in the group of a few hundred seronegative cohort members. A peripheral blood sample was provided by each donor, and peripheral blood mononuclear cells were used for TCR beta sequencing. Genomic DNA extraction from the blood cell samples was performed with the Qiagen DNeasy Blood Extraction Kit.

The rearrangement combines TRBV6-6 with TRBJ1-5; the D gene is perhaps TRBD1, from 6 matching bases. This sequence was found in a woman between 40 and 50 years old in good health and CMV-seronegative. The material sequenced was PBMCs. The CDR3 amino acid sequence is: CASSYSTGYSNQPQHF. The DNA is TGTGCCAGCAGTTACTCGACAGGTTATAGCAATCAGCCCCAGCATTTT.